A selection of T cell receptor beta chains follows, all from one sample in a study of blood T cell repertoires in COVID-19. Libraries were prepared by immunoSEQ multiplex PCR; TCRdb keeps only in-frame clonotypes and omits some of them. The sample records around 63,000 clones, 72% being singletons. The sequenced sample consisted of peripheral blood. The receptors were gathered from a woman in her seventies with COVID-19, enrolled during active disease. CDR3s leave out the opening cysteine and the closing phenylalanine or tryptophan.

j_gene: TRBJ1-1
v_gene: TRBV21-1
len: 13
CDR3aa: ASSKPRGPNTEAF

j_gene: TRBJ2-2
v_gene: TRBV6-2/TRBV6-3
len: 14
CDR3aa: ASSFGLAGPTGELF

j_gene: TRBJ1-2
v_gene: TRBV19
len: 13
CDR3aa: ASRETGRLVSGYT

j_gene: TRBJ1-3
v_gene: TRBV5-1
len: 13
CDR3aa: ASSLTGQSGNTIY

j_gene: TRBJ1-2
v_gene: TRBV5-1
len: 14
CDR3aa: ASSLEPRGLKRGYT

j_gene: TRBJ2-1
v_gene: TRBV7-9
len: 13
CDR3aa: ASSPALAVYNEQF

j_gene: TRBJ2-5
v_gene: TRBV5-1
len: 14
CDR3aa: ASSLSGTGVGETQY

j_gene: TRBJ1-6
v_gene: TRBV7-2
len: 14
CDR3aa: ASSLDADTLNSPLH

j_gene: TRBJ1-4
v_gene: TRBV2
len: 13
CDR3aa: ATNSAQGVGEKLF

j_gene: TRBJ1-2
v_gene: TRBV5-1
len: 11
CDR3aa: ASSVGQGYGYT

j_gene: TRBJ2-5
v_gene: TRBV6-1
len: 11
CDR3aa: ASSEAGQETQY

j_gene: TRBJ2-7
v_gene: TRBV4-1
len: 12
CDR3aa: ASSQGLRGYEQY

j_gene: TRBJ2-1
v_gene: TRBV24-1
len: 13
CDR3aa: ATSDVGLQYNEQF

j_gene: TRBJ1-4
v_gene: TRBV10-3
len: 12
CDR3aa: ATKQQGTNEKLF

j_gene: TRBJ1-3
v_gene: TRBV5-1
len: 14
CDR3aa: ASSLRHLGAGNTIY

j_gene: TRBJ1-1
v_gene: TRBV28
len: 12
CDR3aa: ASSQGGVGAEAF

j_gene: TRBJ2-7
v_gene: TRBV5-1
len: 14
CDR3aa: ASSYYTGQGFHEQY

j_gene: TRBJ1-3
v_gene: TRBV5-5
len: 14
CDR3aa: ASSLRGEGSGNTIY

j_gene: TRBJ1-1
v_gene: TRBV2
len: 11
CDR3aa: ASSRGGNTEAF

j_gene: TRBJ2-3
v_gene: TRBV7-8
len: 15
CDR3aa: ASSRDVTSGSTDTQY

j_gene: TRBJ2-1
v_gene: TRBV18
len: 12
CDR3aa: ASSLRTSDNEQF

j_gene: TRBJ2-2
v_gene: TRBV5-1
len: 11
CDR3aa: ASSLAGDGELF

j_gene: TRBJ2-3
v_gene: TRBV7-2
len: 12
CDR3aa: AGGVGGTPDTQY

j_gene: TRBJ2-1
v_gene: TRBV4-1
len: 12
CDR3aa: ASRAGTTSRGQF

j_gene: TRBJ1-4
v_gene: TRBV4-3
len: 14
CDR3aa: ASSQDPARVNEKLF

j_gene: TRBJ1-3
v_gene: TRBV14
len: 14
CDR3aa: ASSQDRGISGNTIY

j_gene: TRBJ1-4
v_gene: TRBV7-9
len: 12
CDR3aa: ASRRGATNEKLF

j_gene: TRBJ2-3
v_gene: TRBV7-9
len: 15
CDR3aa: ASSIGAKRGSADTQY

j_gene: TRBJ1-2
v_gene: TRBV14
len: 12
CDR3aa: ASSPPGDYYGYT

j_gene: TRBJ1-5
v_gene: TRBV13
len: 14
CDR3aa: ASSLGGGRSDQPQH

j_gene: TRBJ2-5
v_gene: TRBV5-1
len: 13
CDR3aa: ASSSSPVTQETQY

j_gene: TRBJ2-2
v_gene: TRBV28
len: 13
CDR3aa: ASSPTGGNTGELF

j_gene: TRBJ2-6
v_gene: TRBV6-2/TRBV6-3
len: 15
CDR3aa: ASSSGGFGSGANVLT

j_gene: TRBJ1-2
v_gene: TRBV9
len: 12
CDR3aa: ASSGVVVGSGYT

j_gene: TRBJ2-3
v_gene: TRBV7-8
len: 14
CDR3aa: ASSFPGQGAGDTQY

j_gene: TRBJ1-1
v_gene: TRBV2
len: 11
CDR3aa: ASSEGQPFKAF